This T cell receptor beta chain stems from a study of cytomegalovirus exposure and HLA in healthy donors. V shed 1 base and J 3 bases; nucleotides not matched to a gene: 5. Germline lookup yields CDR1 SGHTA and CDR2 FQGTGA. CDR3 length: 15 amino acids. Overall study results and limits: Available immune exposure information was restricted to CMV serostatus only. Roughly even sequencing depth across donors was the assumption behind the presence/absence analyses. Some public TCRs appeared in many individuals, while most sequences were rare. A few chains tied to CMV proved CMV antigen-specific in vitro.

It was with 60 Vbeta and 13 Jbeta primers that the PCR ran. Sequencing used immunoSEQ multiplex PCR; TCRdb keeps in-frame clones, though not all of them. There are approximately 190,000 clones in the sample; 82% occur only once, and approximately 0.74% lies in the top ten. With regard to this clone: Its matching antigen is unknown.

The source material was PBMCs. The source of this sequence is a woman aged 18-29 years in good health and CMV-seronegative. The rearrangement links TRBV7-3 to TRBJ2-7, with TRBD2 identical over 8 bases. CDR3 region: CASSLIGGGLYEQYF. CDR3 DNA sequence: TGTGCCAGCAGCTTAATAGGCGGGGGGCTCTACGAGCAGTACTTC.